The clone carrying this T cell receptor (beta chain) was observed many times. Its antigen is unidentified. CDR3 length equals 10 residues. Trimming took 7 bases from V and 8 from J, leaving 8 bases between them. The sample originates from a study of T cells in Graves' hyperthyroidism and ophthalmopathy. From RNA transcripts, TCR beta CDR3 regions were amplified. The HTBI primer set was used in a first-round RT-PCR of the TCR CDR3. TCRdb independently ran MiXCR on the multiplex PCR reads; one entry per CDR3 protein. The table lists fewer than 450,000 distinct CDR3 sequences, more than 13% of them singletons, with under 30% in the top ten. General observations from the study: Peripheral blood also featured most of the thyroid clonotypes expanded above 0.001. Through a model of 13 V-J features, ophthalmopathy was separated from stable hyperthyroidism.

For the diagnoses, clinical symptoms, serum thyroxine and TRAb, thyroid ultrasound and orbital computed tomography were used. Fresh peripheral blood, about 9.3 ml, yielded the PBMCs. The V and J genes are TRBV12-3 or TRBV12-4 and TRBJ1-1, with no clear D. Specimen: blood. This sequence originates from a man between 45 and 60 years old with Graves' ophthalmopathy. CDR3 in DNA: TGTGCCAGCACCGGACGAGAAGCTTTCTTT. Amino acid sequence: CASTGREAFF.